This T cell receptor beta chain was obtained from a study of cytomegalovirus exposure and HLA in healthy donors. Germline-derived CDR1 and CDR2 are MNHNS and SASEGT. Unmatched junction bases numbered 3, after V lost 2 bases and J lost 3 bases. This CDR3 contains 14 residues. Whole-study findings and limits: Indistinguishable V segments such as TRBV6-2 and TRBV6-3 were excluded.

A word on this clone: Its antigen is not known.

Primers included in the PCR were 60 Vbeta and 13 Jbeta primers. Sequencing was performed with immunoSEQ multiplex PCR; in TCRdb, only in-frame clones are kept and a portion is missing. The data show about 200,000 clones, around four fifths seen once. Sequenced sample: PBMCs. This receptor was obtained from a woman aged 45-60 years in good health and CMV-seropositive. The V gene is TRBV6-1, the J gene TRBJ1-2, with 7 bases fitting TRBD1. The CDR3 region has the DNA TGTGCCAGCAGTGAACGGCAGGGGGACTATGGCTACACCTTC. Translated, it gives CASSERQGDYGYTF.